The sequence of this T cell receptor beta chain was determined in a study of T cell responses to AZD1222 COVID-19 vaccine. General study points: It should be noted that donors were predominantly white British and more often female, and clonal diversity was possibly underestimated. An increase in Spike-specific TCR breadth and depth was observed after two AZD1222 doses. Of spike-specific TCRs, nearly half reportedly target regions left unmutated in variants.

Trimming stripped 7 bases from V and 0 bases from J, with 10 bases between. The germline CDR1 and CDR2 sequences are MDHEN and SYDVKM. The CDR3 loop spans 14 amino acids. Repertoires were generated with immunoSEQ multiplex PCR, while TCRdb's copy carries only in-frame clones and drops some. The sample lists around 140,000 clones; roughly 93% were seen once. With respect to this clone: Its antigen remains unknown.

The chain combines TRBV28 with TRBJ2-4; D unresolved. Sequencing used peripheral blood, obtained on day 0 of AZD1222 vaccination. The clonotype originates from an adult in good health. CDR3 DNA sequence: TGTGCCAGCACAGAGTCACTAGCCAAAAACATTCAGTACTTC. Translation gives CASTESLAKNIQYF.